This entry lists 22 T cell receptor beta chains sequenced from one sample in a study of cytomegalovirus exposure and HLA in healthy donors. Primers: 60 Vbeta forward and 13 Jbeta reverse. Only in-frame clones appear in the TCRdb table, and some are missing; sequencing was by immunoSEQ multiplex PCR. Here the sample spans over 150,000 clones, less than 90% being singletons. Sequencing was carried out using PBMCs. These receptors were collected from a man aged 45-65 years in good health and CMV-seronegative.

In this sample, this clone turned up a few times. V and J are TRBV10-3 and TRBJ2-3; 8 bases are a match to TRBD1. The CDR3 runs to 18 residues. Germline lookup yields CDR1 ENHRY and CDR2 SYGVKD. After removal of 0 bases from V and 4 bases from J, the junction contained 12 bases not matched to a gene. The chain's CDR3 is CAISESKGQGHVADTQYF. The CDR3 nucleotides read TGTGCCATCAGTGAGTCGAAAGGACAGGGCCATGTAGCAGATACGCAGTATTTT.

This clone was seen a few times. This chain links TRBV9 with TRBJ1-6; D possibly corresponds to TRBD1 (6 bases). Germline lookup yields CDR1 SGDLS and CDR2 YYNGEE. The CDR3 totals 14 residues. V lost 1 base and J lost 10, with 12 bases in between. The CDR3 bases are TGTGCCAGCAGCGTAAAGGGGGACGGATCACCCCTCCACTTT. Translating it yields CASSVKGDGSPLHF.

This clone was counted a few times. The rearrangement joins TRBV4-1 to TRBJ2-1, with D perhaps TRBD2 (6 bases). Germline CDR1 reads MGHRA; CDR2 reads YSYEKL. This CDR3 spans 16 amino acids. Trimming stripped 3 bases from V and 1 base from J, with 13 bases between. CDR3: CASSQGLVSSYNEQFF. As DNA, the CDR3 is TGCGCCAGCAGCCAGGGACTGGTTTCTTCCTACAATGAGCAGTTCTTC.

The rearrangement joins TRBV5-1 to TRBJ1-6, with 8 nucleotides matching TRBD1. Germline lookup yields CDR1 SGHRS and CDR2 YFSETQ. The CDR3 length is 14 residues. V dropped 3 bases and J dropped 10; count of bases not matched to a gene: 6. CDR3 sequence: CASSSTGVRSPLHF. The CDR3 DNA is TGCGCCAGCAGCTCGACAGGGGTGAGGTCACCCCTCCACTTT.

CDR3 coding DNA: TGTGCCAGCAGCTTATTTAGGGTCCCTAGCGGTCAGTCGTGGTTCTTC. Translating gives CASSLFRVPSGQSWFF. V gene TRBV11-2 combines with J gene TRBJ2-1, with 7 bases identical to TRBD2. Germline CDR1 and CDR2: SGHAT and FQNNGV. With 2 bases clipped from V and 15 bases from J, the junction kept 19 bases outside the gene matches. The CDR3 contains 16 residues. Based on the CDR3 plus reference TRBV11-2 and TRBJ2-1, the full variable domain is EAGVAQSPRYKIIEKRQSVAFWCNPISGHATLYWYQQILGQGPKLLIQFQNNGVVDDSQLPKDRFSAERLKGVDSTLKIQPAKLEDSAVYLCASSLFRVPSGQSWFFGPGTRLTVL.

V and J are TRBV30 and TRBJ1-2; no clear D. V dropped 0 bases and J dropped 8 bases, with 7 bases sitting between them. Germline loops: CDR1 GTSNPN, CDR2 SVGIG (reference sequence). This CDR3 is 11 amino acids long. The CDR3 sequence: CAWSVLSGYTF. As DNA, the CDR3 is TGTGCCTGGAGTGTATTATCGGGCTACACCTTC.

Concerning this clone: The junction and the germline gene differ at one end; a read error may be behind it. The chain couples TRBV7-7 to TRBJ2-5; D is possibly TRBD1 (6 bases). Per germline, CDR1 SSHAT and CDR2 FNYEAQ (reference sequence). The CDR3 extends over 20 amino acids. CDR3 coding DNA: TGTGCTAGCAGCGACCGGCGGACAGCGAAACCCCCGGCGTTTCAAGAGACCCAGTACTTC. It specifies CASSDRRTAKPPAFQETQYF.

This clone was observed a handful of times. The J gene is TRBJ2-1, the V gene TRBV4-3, with TRBD2 identical over 9 bases. V lost 4 bases to trimming and J lost 12 bases; unmatched junction nucleotides: 16. The CDR3 extends over 16 amino acids. Germline lookup yields CDR1 LGHNA and CDR2 YSLEER. The chain's CDR3 is CASSLSSGGSLHGQFF. CDR3 nucleotide sequence: TGCGCCAGCAGCCTCTCGAGCGGGGGGTCTCTTCACGGGCAGTTCTTC.

This clone was recorded only once. J is TRBJ2-7 and V is TRBV7-2, with D maybe TRBD1 (6 bases). V was trimmed by 2 bases and J by 2 bases, leaving 16 bases between them. This CDR3 spans 16 amino acids. CDR1 SGHTA and CDR2 FQGNSA come from the germline V gene. The DNA for the CDR3 is TGTGCCAGCAGCTTATCGGACGGGACACACCCCTACGAGCAGTACTTC. This translates into CASSLSDGTHPYEQYF.

The chain uses TRBV4-1 and TRBJ2-2; the match to TRBD1 covers 7 bases. Germline-derived CDR1 and CDR2 are MGHRA and YSYEKL. This CDR3 has 15 amino acids. V lost 4 bases, J lost 6 bases, and 8 bases stayed unmatched. This chain's CDR3 is CASSPRQGTAGELFF. The CDR3 nucleotides are TGCGCCAGCAGCCCCCGCCAGGGGACAGCCGGGGAGCTGTTTTTT.

The chain links TRBV2 to TRBJ2-2, with D tentatively TRBD1 (5 bases). V was shortened by 6 bases and J by 8 bases, with 19 bases between the two germline ends. The CDR3 is 15 amino acids. Germline V lookup: CDR1 SNHLY, CDR2 FYNNEI. The CDR3: CASRDDSAHRGELFF. In DNA, the CDR3 is TGTGCCAGCAGGGATGACAGTGCCCACCGAGGGGAGCTGTTTTTT.

The rearrangement joins TRBV25-1 to TRBJ1-4; D may be TRBD1 (6 bases). V was cut by 6 bases and J by 3 bases, with 14 bases left in between. This CDR3 comprises 15 residues. Germline V gives CDR1 MGHDK, CDR2 SYGVNS. CDR3 residues: CASSEVGAPNEKLFF. The CDR3 DNA reads as TGTGCCAGCAGCGAGGTGGGGGCCCCTAATGAAAAACTGTTTTTT.

The chain uses TRBV6-6 and TRBJ1-5; D unresolved. V was pared by 2 bases and J by 0 bases, with 11 bases between. Germline V gives CDR1 MNHNY, CDR2 SVGAGI (reference sequence). The CDR3 loop spans 16 amino acids. Here the CDR3 DNA reads TGTGCCAGCAGTTACCCCCAGGAATATAGCAATCAGCCCCAGCATTTT. Translated: CASSYPQEYSNQPQHF.

Points on this clone: Other DNA sequences from this sample encode an identical CDR3 as well. This chain links TRBV4-2 with TRBJ2-7, with unresolved D. Germline loops: CDR1 LGHNA, CDR2 YNFKEQ. CDR3 length: 15 amino acids. Trimming took 4 bases from V and 2 from J, leaving 15 bases between them. CDR3 sequence: CASSPALALTYEQYF. As DNA, the CDR3 is TGTGCCAGCAGCCCCGCCCTGGCATTGACCTACGAGCAGTACTTC.

The genes are TRBV7-9 and TRBJ1-2; TRBD1 matches 7 bases. This CDR3 contains 14 residues. V shed 5 bases, J shed 6 bases, and the junction held 9 bases outside the gene matches. Germline lookup yields CDR1 SEHNR and CDR2 FQNEAQ (reference sequence). The CDR3, as DNA: TGTGCCAGCAGCCAATCGACAGGGATGAATGGCTACACCTTC. It is translated as CASSQSTGMNGYTF.

A remark on this clone: Other DNA sequences of this sample code for an identical CDR3. J is TRBJ1-1 and V is TRBV5-1; D is unclear. This CDR3 comprises 13 residues. V lost 0 bases, J lost 2 bases, and 5 bases lay in between. Germline CDR1 reads SGHRS; CDR2 reads YFSETQ. The CDR3: CASSLVVNTEAFF. CDR3 DNA: TGCGCCAGCAGCTTGGTAGTTAACACTGAAGCTTTCTTT.

The chain couples TRBV30 to TRBJ1-1, with D uncertain. V was shortened by 0 bases and J by 4 bases, with 9 bases between the two germline ends. The germline CDR1 and CDR2 sequences are GTSNPN and SVGIG (reference sequence). The CDR3 covers 13 residues. The CDR3 DNA reads as TGTGCCTGGAGTGTTAGGGCGGGCACTGAAGCTTTCTTT. Protein sequence: CAWSVRAGTEAFF.

To note about this clone: One junction end does not reproduce the germline sequence, and a read error may be involved. This rearrangement joins TRBV5-1 to TRBJ2-7; TRBD2 aligns across 7 bases. Germline-derived CDR1 and CDR2 are SGHRS and YFSETQ. This CDR3 spans 15 amino acids. This CDR3 reads CAGSLGGLAAYEQYF. The CDR3 nucleotides read TGCGCCGGCAGCTTAGGAGGTCTAGCGGCCTACGAGCAGTACTTC.

The chain carries TRBV7-9 and TRBJ2-5; TRBD2 matches at 10 bases. CDR1 SEHNR and CDR2 FQNEAQ come from the germline V gene (reference sequence). J gave up 5 bases and V 2 bases, and 8 bases lay outside the gene matches. The CDR3 has 16 amino acids. The CDR3 DNA follows: TGTGCCAGCAGCTTACCGAGCGGGGGGGCCGGGGAGACCCAGTACTTC. Amino acids: CASSLPSGGAGETQYF.

V and J are TRBV4-3 and TRBJ2-5, with 11 bases that match TRBD2. The CDR3 spans 20 residues. V was pared by 0 bases and J by 5 bases, with 17 bases of the junction left unmatched. CDR1 and CDR2 from the germline V gene are LGHNA and YSLEER. CDR3 loop: CASSQDPPSGGFQVEETQYF. As DNA, the CDR3 is TGCGCCAGCAGCCAAGATCCTCCTAGCGGGGGGTTCCAGGTGGAGGAGACCCAGTACTTC.

This clone appeared a few times. CDR3 in amino acids: CASRPGPPGKTQYF. As DNA, the CDR3 is TGTGCCAGTAGACCGGGCCCTCCGGGGAAGACCCAGTACTTC. V is TRBV19 and J is TRBJ2-5; weak D call: TRBD2 (5 bases). Germline CDR1 and CDR2: LNHDA and SQIVND (reference sequence). V was trimmed by 6 bases and J by 6 bases, leaving 17 bases between them. This CDR3 is 14 amino acids long.

This chain joins TRBV12-5 and TRBJ1-1; no clear D gene. With 1 base removed from V and 2 bases from J, the gap between germline ends came to 5 bases. There are 13 residues in the CDR3. Germline lookup yields CDR1 LGHNT and CDR2 FRNRAP. CDR3 coding DNA: TGTGCTAGTGGTTTGGGTGTAAACACTGAAGCTTTCTTT. It translates to CASGLGVNTEAFF.